The next 20 T cell receptor beta chains were all read from a single sample in a study of resident and recirculating memory T cells in vitiligo. Produced via immunoSEQ multiplex PCR; TCRdb's table is partial and in-frame only. The data show 35,000 to 45,000 clones, with 80% to 95% seen just once and around 5% held by the top ten. The specimen sequenced was blood. All receptors come from a male donor with vitiligo.

V is TRBV7-2 and J is TRBJ2-3; possible D gene TRBD2, 7 bases. The CDR3 totals 15 residues. Germline CDR1 is SGHTA and CDR2 is FQGNSA. Trimming pared 0 bases from V and 3 bases from J, leaving 10 bases between. DNA of the CDR3: TGTGCCAGCAGCTTAGCGGGGGGGCCGACAGATACGCAGTATTTT. It translates to CASSLAGGPTDTQYF.

The V gene is TRBV19, the J gene TRBJ2-1; maybe TRBD1 (5 bases). The CDR3 contains 16 residues. Per the germline V gene, CDR1 is LNHDA and CDR2 is SQIVND (reference sequence). V lost 3 bases and J lost 0, with 12 bases in between. DNA for the CDR3: TGTGCCAGTAGTATGAGCCATGACAGCTCCTACAATGAGCAGTTCTTC. It specifies CASSMSHDSSYNEQFF.

This rearrangement joins TRBV5-6 to TRBJ1-2, with a tentative D call TRBD1 (5 bases). V was trimmed by 0 bases and J by 12 bases, leaving 15 bases between them. CDR1 is SGHDT and CDR2 is YYEEEE in the germline V gene. The CDR3 has 13 amino acids. The CDR3 reads CASSLGRGRGNTF. The CDR3 bases are TGTGCCAGCAGCTTGGGACGGGGGAGGGGAAACACCTTC.

This chain joins TRBV5-1 and TRBJ2-2; possibly TRBD2 for D (5 bases). This CDR3 contains 15 residues. Germline CDR1 reads SGHRS; CDR2 reads YFSETQ. V was pared by 1 base and J by 6 bases, with 13 bases between. The CDR3 reads CASSLWGAESGELFF. The CDR3 coding sequence is TGCGCCAGCAGCTTGTGGGGAGCGGAGTCCGGGGAGCTGTTTTTT.

V usage is TRBV25-1 and J usage is TRBJ1-1; 7 positions match TRBD1. The germline V gene has CDR1 MGHDK and CDR2 SYGVNS. This CDR3 is 14 amino acids long. With V trimmed by 1 base and J by 4 bases, 3 bases remained unmatched. The CDR3 bases are TGTGCCAGCAGTGAATCCGCAGGGGGCACTGAAGCTTTCTTT. Protein sequence: CASSESAGGTEAFF.

This sequence joins TRBV18 and TRBJ2-1; 8 bases agree with TRBD2. Germline CDR1 KGHSH, CDR2 LQKENI. The CDR3 consists of 18 residues. J gave up 7 bases and V 1 base, and 15 bases lay outside the gene matches. CDR3 loop: CASSPLPGTSGLLNEQFF. DNA for the CDR3: TGTGCCAGCTCACCACTTCCGGGCACTAGCGGCTTGTTAAATGAGCAGTTCTTC.

This chain uses TRBV6-5 with TRBJ1-1; weak D call: TRBD1 (5 bases). V was trimmed by 6 bases and J by 2 bases, leaving 13 bases between them. Germline CDR1 reads MNHEY; CDR2 reads SVGAGI. The CDR3 loop spans 14 amino acids. CDR3 residues: CASRDSLANTEAFF. CDR3 sequence (DNA): TGTGCCAGCAGAGACAGTTTGGCCAACACTGAAGCTTTCTTT.

The chain joins TRBV9 to TRBJ2-3; possible D gene TRBD1, 6 bases. Germline CDR1 and CDR2: SGDLS and YYNGEE. The germline V and J ends were trimmed by 1 base and 0 bases, with 9 bases remaining between them. This CDR3 region has 15 residues. This CDR3 is CASSVRQASTDTQYF. Written as DNA, the CDR3 is TGTGCCAGCAGCGTAAGACAGGCTAGCACAGATACGCAGTATTTT.

This clone was found a few times. The rearrangement joins TRBV30 to TRBJ1-2; a weak D match, TRBD1 (6 bases). Germline lookup yields CDR1 GTSNPN and CDR2 SVGIG (reference sequence). With 5 bases removed from V and 14 bases from J, the gap between germline ends came to 15 bases. This CDR3 is 10 amino acids long. In DNA form, the CDR3 reads TGTGCCTGGGGGTCAGTAGGACAGACCTTC. It translates to CAWGSVGQTF.

This chain uses TRBV4-3 with TRBJ1-1; 8 bases agree with TRBD1. The CDR3 consists of 17 residues. With V trimmed by 3 bases and J by 1 base, 10 bases remained unmatched. Germline-derived CDR1 and CDR2 are LGHNA and YSLEER. This CDR3 reads CASSQKRTGRGNTEAFF. CDR3 coding DNA: TGCGCCAGCAGCCAGAAAAGGACAGGGCGCGGGAACACTGAAGCTTTCTTT.

The chain has TRBV6-5 and TRBJ2-7, with 10 nucleotides matching TRBD1. V trimming: 6 bases; J trimming: 3 bases; junction bases outside the gene matches: 8. Germline V gene data show CDR1 as MNHEY and CDR2 as SVGAGI. The CDR3 covers 15 residues. This CDR3 is CASRNDRGPYYEQYF. CDR3 DNA sequence: TGTGCCAGCAGAAACGACAGGGGGCCATACTACGAGCAGTACTTC.

The V and J genes are TRBV7-9 and TRBJ2-7; the D gene is possibly TRBD2 (5 bases). Trimming removed 6 bases from V and 0 bases from J, with 12 bases in between. The CDR3 is 14 residues long. Germline CDR1 is SEHNR and CDR2 is FQNEAQ (reference sequence). The CDR3 sequence: CASRHGVSSYEQYF. The CDR3 bases are TGTGCCAGCAGACACGGGGTCAGCTCCTACGAGCAGTACTTC.

This chain links TRBV27 with TRBJ2-3; a possible D gene is TRBD1 (5 bases). Germline V gene data show CDR1 as MNHEY and CDR2 as SMNVEV (reference sequence). This CDR3 region has 15 residues. Deletions cut 3 bases from V and 1 base from J, with 11 bases between. As DNA, the CDR3 is TGTGCCAGCAGTTTGGGCAGGGCGGGCACAGATACGCAGTATTTT. It translates to CASSLGRAGTDTQYF.

V gene TRBV5-1 combines with J gene TRBJ2-5; D is possibly TRBD1 (5 bases). CDR1 SGHRS and CDR2 YFSETQ come from the germline V gene. The V gene lost 1 base and the J gene lost 3 bases, with 10 bases spanning the gap. The CDR3 is made up of 14 amino acids. This CDR3 reads CASSLTGREETQYF. Here the CDR3 DNA reads TGCGCCAGCAGCTTGACGGGCAGGGAAGAGACCCAGTACTTC.

This chain links TRBV5-1 with TRBJ2-7; 7 bases are a match to TRBD1. Germline values: CDR1 SGHRS, CDR2 YFSETQ. The CDR3 extends over 13 amino acids. V gave up 4 bases and J gave up 7 bases; unmatched junction bases: 8. The CDR3: CASSLGTVYEQYF. CDR3 DNA sequence: TGCGCCAGCAGCCTGGGGACAGTTTATGAGCAGTACTTC. The variable domain in full, with the rest retrieved from reference TRBV5-1 and TRBJ2-7, is KAGVTQTPRYLIKTRGQQVTLSCSPISGHRSVSWYQQTPGQGLQFLFEYFSETQRNKGNFPGRFSGRQFSNSRSEMNVSTLELGDSALYLCASSLGTVYEQYFGPGTRLTVT.

V gene TRBV30 combines with J gene TRBJ2-7; 7 bases are shared with TRBD1. Trimming took 1 base from V and 2 from J; bases not matched to a gene: 2. The CDR3 runs 13 residues. CDR1 and CDR2 from the germline V gene are GTSNPN and SVGIG (reference sequence). The CDR3 DNA sequence: TGTGCCTGGAGTGCGACAGGGACCTACGAGCAGTACTTC. This encodes CAWSATGTYEQYF.

The genes are TRBV15 and TRBJ1-1; D possibly corresponds to TRBD1 (5 bases). Germline-derived CDR1 and CDR2 are LNHNV and YYDKDF (reference sequence). This CDR3 has 15 amino acids. Trimming stripped 5 bases from V and 6 bases from J, with 19 bases between. CDR3 in DNA: TGTGCCACCAGCCCGGGCAGGGTTAGGAGGGCTGAAGCTTTCTTT. Translation: CATSPGRVRRAEAFF.

This clone was recorded only once. This rearrangement joins TRBV5-6 to TRBJ2-2, with D unresolved. The CDR3 spans 12 residues. Trimming shortened V by 2 bases and J by 7 bases, and 6 bases separated the two germline ends. Germline V lookup: CDR1 SGHDT, CDR2 YYEEEE. The CDR3 protein is CASSFIGGELFF. The CDR3 nucleotides are TGTGCCAGCAGCTTTATCGGCGGGGAGCTGTTTTTT.

The chain carries TRBV29-1 and TRBJ2-5, with 7 nucleotides matching TRBD2. CDR1 SQVTM and CDR2 ANQGSEA come from the germline V gene. The CDR3 length is 14 residues. The junction had 11 bases not matched to a gene; V was cut back by 3 bases and J by 7 bases. CDR3 coding DNA: TGCAGCGTTGAGGGGGGGACTACCTTTGCGACCCAGTACTTC. Its translation: CSVEGGTTFATQYF.

This clone occurred once. This chain connects TRBV5-1 to TRBJ1-2, with D possibly being TRBD1 (5 bases). V lost 2 bases to trimming and J lost 4 bases, with 15 bases between them. CDR1 SGHRS and CDR2 YFSETQ come from the germline V gene. This CDR3 has 15 residues. DNA of the CDR3: TGCGCCAGCAGCTTTCTGCAGGGAAGGCCCTATGGCTACACCTTC. This codes for CASSFLQGRPYGYTF.